Sequencing of this TCR beta chain was carried out in a study of shared clonotypes between healthy human individuals. In the study overall: Per-donor plates numbered three CD4 naive, three CD4 memory, two CD8 naive and one CD8 memory.

To note about this clone: Its antigen is unknown.

This was a deep-level run. Assay used: immunoSEQ multiplex PCR; TCRdb lists only in-frame clones, some missing. The data contain about 590,000 clones, just under 97% of them seen just once; the ten biggest clones take up around 0.097%. V lost 6 bases and J lost 11; bases outside the gene matches: 6. Germline V gene data show CDR1 as MNHEY and CDR2 as SMNVEV (reference sequence). The CDR3 is 12 residues long. Points from the study as a whole: Clonotype sharing among the donors was expected to vary with sequencing depth. Larger estimated richness was generally seen in naive subsets than in memory subsets.

CD45RO-negative CD8 cells positively selected for CCR7 made up the naive population, which excluded terminally differentiated effector memory CD45RA+ cells. Sequencing was carried out using naive CD8+ T cells sorted from blood. The rearrangement uses TRBV27 and TRBJ2-1; 8 nucleotides match TRBD1. The TCR originated in a woman aged 30 to 39 in good health. The CDR3 DNA sequence: TGTGCCAGCAGCTGGACAGGGATAAAGCAGTTCTTC. It yields the protein CASSWTGIKQFF.